The TCR beta chain under discussion was sequenced for a study of cytotoxic CD8 clonotypes in ibrutinib-treated CLL. Study-wide background: Over 10 relapsed/refractory, roughly 15 treatment-naive; around 18 IGHV unmutated. Complete response was seen in 2 patients and partial in approximately 24; roughly twelve progressed and about 15 stayed remitted after a median about 70 months.

The V end lost 1 base, the J end lost 10 bases, and 2 bases lay between the germline ends. The CDR3 loop spans 10 amino acids. CDR1 is SEHNR, CDR2 FQNEAQ, per germline (reference sequence). A note on this clone: Its antigen is not identified.

Findings of the study overall: Clonality went up at the time of ibrutinib response, stayed stable in sustained remission, and later dropped back toward its baseline level at progression.

As input for TCR beta libraries, roughly 2 micrograms of genomic DNA came from cryopreserved PBMCs. Sequencing used immunoSEQ multiplex PCR; TCRdb keeps in-frame clones, though not all of them. The sample has about 40,000 clones, roughly 72% seen once. The receptor's source is a human donor with chronic lymphocytic leukemia. V and J are TRBV7-9 and TRBJ2-1, with D unclear. The sequencing used PBMCs, collected at disease progression, from a patient treated with ibrutinib. The CDR3, as DNA: TGTGCCAGCAGCTTAGGGGAGCAGTTCTTC. This sequence encodes CASSLGEQFF.